This T cell receptor beta chain was sequenced for a study of T cells in Graves' hyperthyroidism and ophthalmopathy. TCR beta CDR3 regions were amplified from RNA transcripts. HTBI primers were used for first-round RT-PCR of the TCR CDR3. Via MiXCR, TCRdb re-called the multiplex PCR reads, giving one row per CDR3 protein. The sample gives hundreds of thousands of distinct CDR3 sequences, just under 45% of which show up once; less than 9% is in the top ten. Uncontrolled infections, other autoimmune diseases, pregnancy or lactation led to exclusion of patients. Clinicians diagnosed patients from clinical symptoms, serum thyroxine and TRAb, thyroid ultrasound and orbital computed tomography. This clonotype was counted a few times. Germline loops: CDR1 SEHNR, CDR2 FQNEAQ (reference sequence). V lost 6 bases to trimming and J lost 0 bases, with 14 bases between them. The CDR3 has 15 residues.

The sample comprised peripheral blood or thyroid tissue (not recorded which). The V and J genes are TRBV7-9 and TRBJ1-2; D is undetermined. The sequence derives from an adult man with Graves' disease, either hyperthyroidism or ophthalmopathy (not recorded which). CDR3 region: CASSQDAGSNYGYTF. The CDR3 DNA reads TGTGCCAGCAGTCAAGACGCTGGGTCTAACTATGGCTACACCTTC.